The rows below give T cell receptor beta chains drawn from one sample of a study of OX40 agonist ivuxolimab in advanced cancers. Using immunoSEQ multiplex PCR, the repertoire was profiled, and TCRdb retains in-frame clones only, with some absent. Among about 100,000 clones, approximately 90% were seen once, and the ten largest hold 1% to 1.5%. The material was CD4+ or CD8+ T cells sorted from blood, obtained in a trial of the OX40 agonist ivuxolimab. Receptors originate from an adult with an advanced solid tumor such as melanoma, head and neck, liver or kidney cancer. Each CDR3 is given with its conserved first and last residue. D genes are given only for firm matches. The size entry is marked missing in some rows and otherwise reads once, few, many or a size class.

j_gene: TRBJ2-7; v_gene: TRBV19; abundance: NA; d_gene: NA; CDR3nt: TGTGCCAGTAGTATTGTTGGCGGCGAGCAGTACTTC; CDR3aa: CASSIVGGEQYF
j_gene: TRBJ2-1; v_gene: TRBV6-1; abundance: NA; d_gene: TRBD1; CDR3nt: TGTGCCAGCAGTGAAAGGGGACAGGGGGCCTACAATGAGCAGTTCTTC; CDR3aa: CASSERGQGAYNEQFF
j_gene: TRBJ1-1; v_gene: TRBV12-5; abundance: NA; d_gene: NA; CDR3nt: TGTGCTAGTGGTTTGGGTCAACACGGGGATTTGGACACTGAAGCTTTCTTT; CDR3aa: CASGLGQHGDLDTEAFF
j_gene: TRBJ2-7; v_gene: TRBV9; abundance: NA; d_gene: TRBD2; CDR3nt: TGTGCCAGCAGCCCCCTCGGAGGGAGGGCCCACGAGCAGTACTTC; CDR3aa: CASSPLGGRAHEQYF
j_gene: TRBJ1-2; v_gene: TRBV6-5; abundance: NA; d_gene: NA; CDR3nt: TGTGCCAGCAGTTCGGCCAGCTTCTATGGCTACACCTTC; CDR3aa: CASSSASFYGYTF
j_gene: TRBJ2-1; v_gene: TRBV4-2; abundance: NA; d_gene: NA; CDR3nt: TGTGCCAGCAGCCGCTTAAGGGGGGCGGCGGGAGATTTCCTAAATGAGCAGTTCTTC; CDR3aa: CASSRLRGAAGDFLNEQFF
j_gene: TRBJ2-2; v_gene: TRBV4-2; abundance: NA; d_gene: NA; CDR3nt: TGTGCCAGCAGCCATTCCTCGGGGGCCGGGGAGCTGTTTTTT; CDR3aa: CASSHSSGAGELFF
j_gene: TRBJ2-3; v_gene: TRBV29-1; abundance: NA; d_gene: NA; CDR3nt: TGCAGCGTTGTGGAGAGAACAGATACGCAGTATTTT; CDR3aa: CSVVERTDTQYF
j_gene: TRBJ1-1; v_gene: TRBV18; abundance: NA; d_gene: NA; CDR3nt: TGTGCCAGCTCACCCCAAGCTCTGAACACTGAAGCTTTCTTT; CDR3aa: CASSPQALNTEAFF
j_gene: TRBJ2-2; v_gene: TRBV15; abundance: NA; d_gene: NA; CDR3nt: TGTGCCACCAGCATCCGTATGGGGGCCGGGGAGCTGTTTTTT; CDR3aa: CATSIRMGAGELFF
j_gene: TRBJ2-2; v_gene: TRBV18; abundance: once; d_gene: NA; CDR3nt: TGTGCCAGCTCACCAATTCGAGCCGGGGAGCTGTTTTTT; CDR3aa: CASSPIRAGELFF
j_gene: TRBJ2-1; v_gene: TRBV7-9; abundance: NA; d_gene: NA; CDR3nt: TGTGCCAGCGAGCTTCGGCGGGCACCCTACAATGAGCAGTTCTTC; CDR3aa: CASELRRAPYNEQFF
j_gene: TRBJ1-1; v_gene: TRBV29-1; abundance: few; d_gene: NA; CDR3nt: TGCAGCGTTGAAGAAGGAGGTCGGAACACTGAAGCTTTCTTT; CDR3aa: CSVEEGGRNTEAFF
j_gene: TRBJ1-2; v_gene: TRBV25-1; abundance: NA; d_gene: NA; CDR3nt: TGTGCCAGCAGGGAGGGGCACTATGGCTACACCTTC; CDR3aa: CASREGHYGYTF
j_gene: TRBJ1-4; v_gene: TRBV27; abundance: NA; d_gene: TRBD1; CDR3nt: TGTGCCAGCAGTGCTCCGGACAGGGATCCGGATGGAAAACTGTTTTTT; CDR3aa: CASSAPDRDPDGKLFF
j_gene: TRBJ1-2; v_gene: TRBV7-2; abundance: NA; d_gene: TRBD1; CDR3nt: TGTGCCAGCAGCTTATACCCAAACACAGGGGGCTCTAACTATGGCTACACCTTC; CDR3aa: CASSLYPNTGGSNYGYTF
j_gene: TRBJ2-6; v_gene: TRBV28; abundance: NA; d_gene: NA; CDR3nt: TGTGCCAGCAGTCCGGGTGGAACTGGGGCCAACGTCCTGACTTTC; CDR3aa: CASSPGGTGANVLTF
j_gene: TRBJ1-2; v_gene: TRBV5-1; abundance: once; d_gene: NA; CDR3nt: TGCGCCAGCAGCTTGACTCAGGGTTACTATGGCTACACCTTC; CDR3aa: CASSLTQGYYGYTF
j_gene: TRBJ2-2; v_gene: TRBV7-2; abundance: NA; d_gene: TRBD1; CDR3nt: TGTGCCAGCAGCGCTCAATCTGGGACAGGGGGTTCGGTGTTTTTT; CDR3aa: CASSAQSGTGGSVFF
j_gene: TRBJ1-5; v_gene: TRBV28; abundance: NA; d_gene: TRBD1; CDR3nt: TGTGCCAGCAGTTTAAGCGCAGGGGGCGCCGACCATCAGCCCCAGCATTTT; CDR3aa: CASSLSAGGADHQPQHF
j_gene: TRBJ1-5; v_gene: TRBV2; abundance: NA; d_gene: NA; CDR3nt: TGTGCCAGCAGTGAAGGAGCTACCAATCAGCCCCAGCATTTT; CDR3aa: CASSEGATNQPQHF
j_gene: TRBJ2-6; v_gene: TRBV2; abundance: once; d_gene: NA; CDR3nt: TGTGCCAGCGTACACAGCTCTGGGGCCAACGTCCTGACTTTC; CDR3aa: CASVHSSGANVLTF
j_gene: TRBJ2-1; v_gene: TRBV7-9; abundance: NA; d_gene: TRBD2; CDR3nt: TGTGCCAGCGGCTCCCTGACTAGCGGGAGTGGAGTCGATGAGCAGTTCTTC; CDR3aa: CASGSLTSGSGVDEQFF
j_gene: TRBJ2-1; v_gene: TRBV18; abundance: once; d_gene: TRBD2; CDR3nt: TGTGCCAGCTCACCTCGAGAAGCGGGATTTGTCAATGAGCAGTTCTTC; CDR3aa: CASSPREAGFVNEQFF
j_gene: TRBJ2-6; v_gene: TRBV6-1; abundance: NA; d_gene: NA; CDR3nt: TGTGCCAGCCTTAGAGCCAGCACTGGGGCCAACGTCCTGACTTTC; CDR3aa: CASLRASTGANVLTF
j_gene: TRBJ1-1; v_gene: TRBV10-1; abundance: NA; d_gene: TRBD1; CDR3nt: TGCGCCAGCAGCCCCGGACAGGGCACTGAAGCTTTCTTT; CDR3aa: CASSPGQGTEAFF
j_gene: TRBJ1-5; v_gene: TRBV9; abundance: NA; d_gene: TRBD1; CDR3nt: TGTGCCAGCAGCGCAACAGGGGCCTCCAATCAGCCCCAGCATTTT; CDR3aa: CASSATGASNQPQHF
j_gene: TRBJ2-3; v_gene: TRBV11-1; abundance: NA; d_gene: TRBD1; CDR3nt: TGTGCCAGCAGCTTGGACAGGGTTGGAGATACGCAGTATTTT; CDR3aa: CASSLDRVGDTQYF
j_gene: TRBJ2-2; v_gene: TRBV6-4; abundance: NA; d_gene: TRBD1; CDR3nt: TGTGCCAGCAGTTCTACAGGGGGCGAAACCGGGGAGCTGTTTTTT; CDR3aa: CASSSTGGETGELFF
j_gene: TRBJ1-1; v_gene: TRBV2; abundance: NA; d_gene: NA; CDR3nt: TGTGCCAGCAGCCAACAGGGCGGGAACACTGAAGCTTTCTTT; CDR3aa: CASSQQGGNTEAFF
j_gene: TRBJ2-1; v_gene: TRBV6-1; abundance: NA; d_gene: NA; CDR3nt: TGTGCCAGCAGTTCCAACAATGAGCAGTTCTTC; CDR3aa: CASSSNNEQFF
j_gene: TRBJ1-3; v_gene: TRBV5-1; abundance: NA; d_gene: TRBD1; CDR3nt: TGCGCCAGCAGCCCCGGACAGGAGCGGGACACCATATATTTT; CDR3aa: CASSPGQERDTIYF
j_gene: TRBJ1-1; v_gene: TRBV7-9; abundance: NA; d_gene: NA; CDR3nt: TGTGCCAGCAGCCACACTGAAGCTTTCTTT; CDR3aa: CASSHTEAFF
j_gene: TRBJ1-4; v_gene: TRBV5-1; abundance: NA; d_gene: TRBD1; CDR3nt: TGCGCCAGCAGCCCGGACAGGGGTAATGAAAAACTGTTTTTT; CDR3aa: CASSPDRGNEKLFF
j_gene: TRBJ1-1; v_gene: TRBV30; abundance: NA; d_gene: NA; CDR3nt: TGTGCCGGCGGTGGGGCGAACACTGAAGCTTTCTTT; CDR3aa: CAGGGANTEAFF
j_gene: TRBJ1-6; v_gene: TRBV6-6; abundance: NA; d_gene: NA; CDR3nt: TGTGCCAGCGTACCGAGAGGGGCGAATTCACCCCTCCACTTT; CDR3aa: CASVPRGANSPLHF
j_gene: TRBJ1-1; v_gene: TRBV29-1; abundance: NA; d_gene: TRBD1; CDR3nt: TGCAGCGGGAGGGGTGATCAGGGGGCGTTCTCTGAAGCTTTCTTT; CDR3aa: CSGRGDQGAFSEAFF
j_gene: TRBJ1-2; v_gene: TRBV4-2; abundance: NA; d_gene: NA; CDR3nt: TGTGCCAGCAGCCAAGATCAAGCTAACTATGGCTACACCTTC; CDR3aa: CASSQDQANYGYTF
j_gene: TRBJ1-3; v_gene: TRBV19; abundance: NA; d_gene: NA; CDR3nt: TGTGCCAGTAGTCCACTGGGAAACACCATATATTTT; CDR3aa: CASSPLGNTIYF
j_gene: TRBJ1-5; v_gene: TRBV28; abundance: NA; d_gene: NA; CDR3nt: TGTGCCAGCACCGTCCCGGGGGGCGGGGGTCAGCCCCAGCATTTT; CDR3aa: CASTVPGGGGQPQHF
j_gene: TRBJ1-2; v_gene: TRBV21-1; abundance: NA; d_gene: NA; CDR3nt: TGTGCCAGCAGCAGGCCGGGACATTCAAGGGGCTACACCTTC; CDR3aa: CASSRPGHSRGYTF
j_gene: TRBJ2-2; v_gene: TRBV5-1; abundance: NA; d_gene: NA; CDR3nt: TGCGCCAGCAGCCTTAGGAGGGGGGACACCGGGGAGCTGTTTTTT; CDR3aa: CASSLRRGDTGELFF
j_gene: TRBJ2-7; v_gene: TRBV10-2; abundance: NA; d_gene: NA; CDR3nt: TGCGCCAGCAGTGAGTCGAGCAGCGTTTTATACGAGCAGTACTTC; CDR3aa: CASSESSSVLYEQYF
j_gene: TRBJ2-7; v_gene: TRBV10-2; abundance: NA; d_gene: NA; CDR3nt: TGCGCCAGCACCGCAGGGCAGGGTTACGAGCAGTACTTC; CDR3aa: CASTAGQGYEQYF
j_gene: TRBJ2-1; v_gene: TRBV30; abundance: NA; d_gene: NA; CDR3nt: TGTGCTCTGGAGGGATCAGAGCAGTTCTTC; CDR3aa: CALEGSEQFF
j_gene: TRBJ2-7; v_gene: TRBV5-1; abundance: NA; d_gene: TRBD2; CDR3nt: TGCGCCAGCAGCTTTCAAGCGGGAGGGGACTACGAGCAGTACTTC; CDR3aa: CASSFQAGGDYEQYF